This TCR beta chain was profiled in a study of T cells after yellow fever vaccination. General study results and limits: It was a weaker secondary response, yet one that peaked faster, at day 5 versus 15. Subsequent to the booster, the majority of primary-vaccination clones reappeared (roughly 96% CD4, 85% to 90% CD8).

The CDR3 is made up of 12 amino acids. Trimming pared 4 bases from V and 15 bases from J, leaving 13 bases between. Germline CDR1 reads LNHDA; CDR2 reads SQIVND (reference sequence). Notes on this clonotype: Its target is unknown.

TCRdb fed the 5' RACE reads into MiXCR, producing one record per CDR3 protein. This sample yields 450,000 to 600,000 distinct CDR3 sequences, of which around 17% are seen a single time; 15% to 20% belongs to the top ten. This TCR was recovered from a man between 18 and 35 years old who received the YFV17D yellow fever vaccine. The sample was PBMCs, taken 5 days after the first yellow fever vaccination. The V call is TRBV19, the J call TRBJ1-6, with D perhaps TRBD1 (5 bases). The CDR3 is CASSTHDRDLHF. The CDR3 DNA reads as TGTGCCAGTAGTACACACGACAGAGACCTCCACTTT.